This TCR beta chain was documented in a study of molecular identifiers for immune sequencing clone quantification. Background on the study: In the replicates, RNA derived from around 20,000 or 99,000 naive CD8 cells was divided into five parts, and four were sequenced. Whole-study findings and limits: Barcode-sharing identical TCR molecules could underestimate highly expanded clone sizes.

Germline V CDR1 and CDR2: MNHNS, SASEGT. V was pared by 3 bases and J by 7 bases, with 12 bases between. This CDR3 spans 14 amino acids. This clonotype was observed at least ten times. Its antigen remains unidentified. Via MiXCR, TCRdb re-called the PCR reads, giving one row per CDR3 protein. The sample has around 82,000 distinct CDR3 sequences, roughly 19% seen once. Naive CD8 libraries came from approximately 20,000 to 1,000,000 sorted cells with 10%, 30% or 50% RNA. What was sequenced was naive CD8+ T cells from blood, with Jurkat cell RNA spiked in. This sample's subset: FACS-sorted CD8+CD4-CCR7+CD45RA+ naive T cells. This TCR came from a human donor in good health. Some libraries in this study had Jurkat cell RNA spiked in. The chain couples TRBV6-1 to TRBJ1-4, with a tentative D call TRBD1 (5 bases). Written as DNA, the CDR3 is TGTGCCAGCAGTGACGGGGGGGGACTTGAAAAACTGTTTTTT. Protein: CASSDGGGLEKLFF.